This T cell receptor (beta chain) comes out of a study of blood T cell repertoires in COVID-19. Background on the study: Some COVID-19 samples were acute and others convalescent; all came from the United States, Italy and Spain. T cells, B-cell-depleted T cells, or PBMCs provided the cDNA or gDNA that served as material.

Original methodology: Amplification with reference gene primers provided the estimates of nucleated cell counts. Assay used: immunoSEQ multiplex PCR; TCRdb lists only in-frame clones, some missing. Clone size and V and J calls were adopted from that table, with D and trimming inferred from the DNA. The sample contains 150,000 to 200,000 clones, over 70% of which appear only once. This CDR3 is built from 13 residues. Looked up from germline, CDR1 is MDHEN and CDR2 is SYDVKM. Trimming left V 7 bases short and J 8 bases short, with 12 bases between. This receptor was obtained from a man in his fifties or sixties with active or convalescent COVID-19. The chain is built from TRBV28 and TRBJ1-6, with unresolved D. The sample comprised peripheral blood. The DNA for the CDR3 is TGTGCCAGCACGGCAGCCGGGGATTCACCCCTCCACTTT. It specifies CASTAAGDSPLHF. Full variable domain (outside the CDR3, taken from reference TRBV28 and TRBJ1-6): DVKVTQSSRYLVKRTGEKVFLECVQDMDHENMFWYRQDPGLGLRLIYFSYDVKMKEKGDIPEGYSVSREKKERFSLILESASTNQTSMYLCASTAAGDSPLHFGNGTRLTVT.